This T cell receptor (beta chain) was documented in a study of cytotoxic CD8 clonotypes in ibrutinib-treated CLL. The data were produced by immunoSEQ multiplex PCR, yet TCRdb's version contains in-frame clones alone and is incomplete. The sample contains around 310,000 clones, 80% of which appear only once. V lost 3 bases and J lost 5; bases outside the gene matches: 8. Per the germline V gene, CDR1 is MNHEY and CDR2 is SMNVEV (reference sequence). CDR3 length: 15 amino acids. The rearrangement uses TRBV27 and TRBJ2-5; 8 bases are a match to TRBD2. The specimen comprised PBMCs, sampled before ibrutinib treatment. This receptor was identified in a human donor with chronic lymphocytic leukemia. The CDR3 DNA is TGTGCCAGCAGTTTTATGCCGGGAGGGGTTGAGACCCAGTACTTC. This codes for CASSFMPGGVETQYF.